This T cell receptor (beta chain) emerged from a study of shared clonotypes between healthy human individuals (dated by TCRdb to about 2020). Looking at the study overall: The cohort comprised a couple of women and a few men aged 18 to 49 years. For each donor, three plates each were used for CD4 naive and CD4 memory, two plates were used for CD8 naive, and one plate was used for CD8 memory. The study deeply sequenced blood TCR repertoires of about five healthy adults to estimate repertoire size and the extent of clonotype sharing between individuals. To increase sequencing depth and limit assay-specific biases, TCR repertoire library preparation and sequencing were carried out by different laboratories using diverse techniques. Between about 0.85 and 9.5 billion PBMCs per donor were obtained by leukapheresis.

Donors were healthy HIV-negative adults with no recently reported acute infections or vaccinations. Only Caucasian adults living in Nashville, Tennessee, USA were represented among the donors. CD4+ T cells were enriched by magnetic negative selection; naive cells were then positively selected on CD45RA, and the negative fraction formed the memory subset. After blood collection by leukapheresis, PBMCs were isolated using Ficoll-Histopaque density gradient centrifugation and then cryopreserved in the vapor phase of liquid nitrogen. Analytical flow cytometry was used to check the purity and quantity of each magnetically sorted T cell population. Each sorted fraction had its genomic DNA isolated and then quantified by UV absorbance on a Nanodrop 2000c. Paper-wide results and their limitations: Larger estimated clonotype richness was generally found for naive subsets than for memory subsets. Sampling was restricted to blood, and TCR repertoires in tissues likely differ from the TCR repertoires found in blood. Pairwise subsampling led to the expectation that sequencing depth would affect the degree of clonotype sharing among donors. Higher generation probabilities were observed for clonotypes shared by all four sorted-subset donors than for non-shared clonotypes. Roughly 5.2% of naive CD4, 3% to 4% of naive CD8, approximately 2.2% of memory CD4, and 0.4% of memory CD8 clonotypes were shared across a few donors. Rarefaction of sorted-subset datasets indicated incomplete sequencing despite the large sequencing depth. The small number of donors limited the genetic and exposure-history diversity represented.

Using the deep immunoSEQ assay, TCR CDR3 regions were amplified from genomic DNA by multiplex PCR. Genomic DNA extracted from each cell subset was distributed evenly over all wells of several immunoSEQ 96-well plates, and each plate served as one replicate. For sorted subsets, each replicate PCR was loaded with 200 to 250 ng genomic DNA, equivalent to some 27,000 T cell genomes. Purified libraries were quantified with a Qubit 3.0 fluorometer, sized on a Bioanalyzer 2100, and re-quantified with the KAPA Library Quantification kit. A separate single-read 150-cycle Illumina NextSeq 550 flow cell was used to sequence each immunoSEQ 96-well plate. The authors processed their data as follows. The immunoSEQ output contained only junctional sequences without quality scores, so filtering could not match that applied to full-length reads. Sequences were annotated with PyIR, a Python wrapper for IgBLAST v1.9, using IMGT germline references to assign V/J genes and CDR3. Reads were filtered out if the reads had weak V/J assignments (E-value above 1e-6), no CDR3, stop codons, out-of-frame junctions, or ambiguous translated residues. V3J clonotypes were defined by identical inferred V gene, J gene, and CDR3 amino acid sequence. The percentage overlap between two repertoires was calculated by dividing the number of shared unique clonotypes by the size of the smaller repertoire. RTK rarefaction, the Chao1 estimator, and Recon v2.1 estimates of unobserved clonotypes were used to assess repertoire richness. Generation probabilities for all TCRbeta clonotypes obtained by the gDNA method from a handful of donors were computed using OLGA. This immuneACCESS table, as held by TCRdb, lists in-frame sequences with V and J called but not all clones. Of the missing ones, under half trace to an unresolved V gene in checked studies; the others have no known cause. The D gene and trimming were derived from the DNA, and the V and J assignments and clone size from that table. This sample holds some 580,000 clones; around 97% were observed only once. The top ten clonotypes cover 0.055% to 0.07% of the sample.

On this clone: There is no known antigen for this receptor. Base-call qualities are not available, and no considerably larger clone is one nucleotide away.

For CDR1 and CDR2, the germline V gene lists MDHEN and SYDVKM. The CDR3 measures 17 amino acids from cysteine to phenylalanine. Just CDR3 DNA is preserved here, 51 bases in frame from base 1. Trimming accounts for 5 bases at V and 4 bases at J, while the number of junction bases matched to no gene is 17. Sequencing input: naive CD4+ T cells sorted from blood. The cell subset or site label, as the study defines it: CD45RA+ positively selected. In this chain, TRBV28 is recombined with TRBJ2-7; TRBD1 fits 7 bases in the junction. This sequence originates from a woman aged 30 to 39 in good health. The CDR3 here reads CASSTPPHRGDEYEQYF. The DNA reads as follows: TGTGCCAGCAGTACCCCCCCGCACAGGGGTGACGAATACGAGCAGTACTTC.